This T cell receptor beta chain appears in the sequencing data of a study of blood T cell repertoires in COVID-19. At the level of the study: Material from acute and convalescent COVID-19 was sourced from the United States, Italy and Spain. In each case, the material was cDNA or gDNA derived from T cells, B-cell-depleted T cells, or PBMCs.

Original handling: From reference gene primer amplification, estimates of nucleated cell counts were derived. Here immunoSEQ multiplex PCR was the method, and the copy in TCRdb shows in-frame clones only, minus some. V and J calls and clone size are those listed in that table; D and trimming were worked out from the DNA. Here the sample spans 100,000 to 150,000 clones, roughly 88% being singletons. CDR3 size: 14 residues. Germline loops: CDR1 KGHSH, CDR2 LQKENI. With 6 bases clipped from V and 7 bases from J, the junction kept 8 bases outside the gene matches. Sequencing used peripheral blood. The TCR comes from a human donor in a cohort sampled during active COVID-19. J is TRBJ2-1 and V is TRBV18, with 8 bases that match TRBD1. Here the CDR3 DNA reads TGTGCCAGCTCGACGGGACAGGCGGTAAATGAGCAGTTCTTC. Translation gives CASSTGQAVNEQFF.